The T cell receptor beta chain described here comes from a study of molecular identifiers for immune sequencing clone quantification. CDR1 MNHEY and CDR2 SVGAGI come from the germline V gene. V was clipped by 3 bases and J by 2 bases, with 14 bases between them. This CDR3 is built from 15 residues. This clonotype was seen ten or more times. Libraries used roughly 18,000 to 1,100,000 sorted naive CD8 T cells and 10%, 30% or 50% RNA input. TCRdb re-analysed the PCR reads in MiXCR, keeping a single row per CDR3 protein. The repertoire has approximately 670,000 distinct CDR3 sequences, 20% of them found once; the top ten carry under 0.95%.

The clonotype was recovered from a human donor in good health. Some libraries in this study had Jurkat cell RNA spiked in. The chain combines TRBV6-5 with TRBJ2-7, with D possibly TRBD1 on 5 matching bases. Sample: naive CD8+ T cells from blood, with Jurkat cell RNA spiked in. Subset meaning: FACS-sorted CD8+CD4-CCR7+CD45RA+ naive T cells. CDR3 residues: CASSYRADSPYEQYF. The CDR3 DNA is TGTGCCAGCAGTTATCGGGCCGACAGTCCCTACGAGCAGTACTTC.